The present entry profiles one T cell receptor (beta chain) with its context. It has no known antigen specificity. A read error may produce the germline difference seen at one junction end. The sample carries other DNA sequences with the same CDR3. The transplants used related donors along with nonmyeloablative bone marrow transplantation, and in the human trials mixed chimerism was transient. Unstimulated Tregs (CD4+CD25+CD127-), CD4+ non-Tregs (CD4+CD25-), CD4 and CD8 cells were FACS-sorted from thawed PBMCs. The patients were a handful of recipients of combined kidney and bone marrow transplants from the ITN036ST trial, and samples were available only from these trial subjects. Healthy control blood was separated into PBMCs by Ficoll density gradient and cryopreserved, and patient PBMCs were collected both before and after transplant. Sequences GTSNPN (CDR1) and SVGIG (CDR2) are obtained from the germline V gene (reference sequence). Its CDR3 holds 14 amino acids, cysteine through phenylalanine. Of the read, only the CDR3 DNA is kept; its 42 bases are in frame from base 1.

These data come from a study of Tregs in tolerant kidney transplant recipients (dated by TCRdb to the late 2010s). Study-wide context: Before combined kidney and bone marrow transplantation, this study identified donor-specific regulatory T cells using TCRbeta sequencing and then followed those same cells after transplant. Paper-wide results and their limitations: Expanding Tregs with activated donor B cells appeared to identify the most biologically relevant and donor-specific TCRbeta repertoire. In tolerant patients, the expansion of donor-specific Tregs was greater than global Treg expansion, suggesting that the expansion was antigen-driven rather than nonspecific. The study was limited by small patient numbers, and the findings need validation in larger populations and under other immunosuppression protocols. For some patients, the PCR primers changed as time went on, which meant samples from those patients could not be compared with one another at the nucleotide level. Biological reproducibility was not examined directly, but technical replication error appeared to be minimal.

For TCRbeta CDR3 sequencing, genomic DNA from the sorted cells was extracted using the QIAGEN DNeasy Blood and Tissue Kit. High-throughput TCRbeta CDR3 sequencing, including PCR amplification with bias correction and internal controls, was performed commercially through immunoSEQ. The study's processing was this. Unique productive TCRbeta sequences were defined by CDR3 nucleotide sequence when primers matched and otherwise by CDR3 amino acid sequence together with Vbeta and Jbeta genes. To correct sorting error, sequences shared between sorted populations at a frequency ratio of 2:1 or less were removed; the rest were assigned to the higher population. A sequence counted as donor-reactive if, in CFSE-low cells, the sequence had a frequency of at least 0.01% and was expanded at least 5-fold compared with unstimulated cells. Jensen-Shannon divergence calculated on the top 100 TCRbeta sequences ranked by frequency was used to measure repertoire divergence. For samples with multiple sequencing runs, sorting error was corrected separately for each run before the runs were pooled. This immuneACCESS table, as held by TCRdb, lists in-frame sequences with V and J called but not all clones. Of the missing ones, under half trace to an unresolved V gene in checked studies; the others have no known cause. V, J and clone size reflect that table, while D and trimming were determined from the DNA. The sample table holds tens of thousands of clones, of which approximately 94% were seen once. The ten largest clonotypes hold roughly 1.5% of the sample.

Material: CD4+ T cells from blood (PBMCs), obtained 12 months after the transplant. The rearrangement combines TRBV30 with TRBJ1-6; matching of 6 bases hints at TRBD1 as the D gene. The clonotype comes from a human patient who received a combined kidney and bone marrow transplant. Following a transplant, a fraction of the T cells may be traceable to the graft donor. The CDR3 region reads CAWRRGQRNSPLHF. At the DNA level, the sequence is TGTGCCTGGAGACGCGGACAGCGTAATTCCCCCCTCCACTTT.